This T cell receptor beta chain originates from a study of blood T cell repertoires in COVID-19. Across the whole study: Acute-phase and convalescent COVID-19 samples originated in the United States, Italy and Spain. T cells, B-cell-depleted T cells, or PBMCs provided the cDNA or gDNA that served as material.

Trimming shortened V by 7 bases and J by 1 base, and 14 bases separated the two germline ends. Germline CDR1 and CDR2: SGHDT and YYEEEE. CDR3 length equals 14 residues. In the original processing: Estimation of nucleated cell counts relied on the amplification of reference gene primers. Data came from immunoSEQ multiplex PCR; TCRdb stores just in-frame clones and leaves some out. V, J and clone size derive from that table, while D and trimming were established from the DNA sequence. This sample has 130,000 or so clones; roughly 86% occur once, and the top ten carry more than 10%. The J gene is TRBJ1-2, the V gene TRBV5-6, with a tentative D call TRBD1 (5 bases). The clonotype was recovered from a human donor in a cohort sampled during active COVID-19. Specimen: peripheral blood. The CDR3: CASCPPGGNYGYTF. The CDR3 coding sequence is TGTGCCAGCTGCCCCCCCGGGGGTAACTATGGCTACACCTTC. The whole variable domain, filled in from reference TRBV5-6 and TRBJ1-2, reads DAGVTQSPTHLIKTRGQQVTLRCSPKSGHDTVSWYQQALGQGPQFIFQYYEEEERQRGNFPDRFSGHQFPNYSSELNVNALLLGDSALYLCASCPPGGNYGYTFGSGTRLTVV.